One sample yielded the 30 T cell receptor beta chains listed below, sequenced in a study of Ad26.COV2.S vaccination and SARS-CoV-2 variants. The protocol was immunoSEQ multiplex PCR, while the TCRdb copy is restricted to in-frame clones and leaves out a portion. The sample has 300,000 to 350,000 clones, around nine tenths seen once. Treatment in this sample: 15 to 20 received Ad26.COV2.S at low or high dose, single or two shots; about 5 received placebo; per-sample allocation not given. Samples were taken on day 63 after the first vaccine or placebo injection. Material: peripheral blood, obtained in a trial of Ad26.COV2.S vaccine versus placebo. These receptors all come from a person aged 18-60 years who received the Ad26.COV2.S COVID-19 vaccine or a placebo.

In nucleotides, the CDR3 is TGTGCCAGCAGTCCAACAGCAAATCAGCCCCAGCATTTT. This gives the protein CASSPTANQPQHF. The chain combines TRBV2 with TRBJ1-5, with D hard to call. V lost 5 bases to trimming and J lost 4 bases, with 9 bases between them. The CDR3 sequence is 13 residues long. The germline V gene has CDR1 SNHLY and CDR2 FYNNEI.

The V gene is TRBV19, the J gene TRBJ1-3, with D unresolved. This CDR3 contains 15 residues. V was trimmed by 9 bases and J by 0 bases, leaving 15 bases between them. Germline CDR1 reads LNHDA; CDR2 reads SQIVND (reference sequence). This CDR3 reads CASSLIGSSGNTIYF. Written as DNA, the CDR3 is TGTGCCAGCTCTCTTATCGGTAGCTCTGGAAACACCATATATTTT. Looking up the rest from reference TRBV19 and TRBJ1-3 gives the full variable domain: DGGITQSPKYLFRKEGQNVTLSCEQNLNHDAMYWYRQDPGQGLRLIYYSQIVNDFQKGDIAEGYSVSREKKESFPLTVTSAQKNPTAFYLCASSLIGSSGNTIYFGEGSWLTVV.

The chain recombines TRBV7-9 with TRBJ2-5; 8 bases are shared with TRBD2. The CDR3 is made up of 16 amino acids. The V gene end was trimmed by 1 base and the J gene end by 5 bases; junction bases not matched to a gene: 9. The germline CDR1 and CDR2 sequences are SEHNR and FQNEAQ (reference sequence). The CDR3 loop is CASSLGTRAGVETQYF. The CDR3 DNA follows: TGTGCCAGCAGCTTAGGGACACGAGCGGGAGTCGAGACCCAGTACTTC.

The chain couples TRBV30 to TRBJ1-1; D not resolved. The V and J ends lost 1 base and 3 bases respectively, with 9 bases between them. This CDR3 contains 13 residues. The germline V gene has CDR1 GTSNPN and CDR2 SVGIG (reference sequence). The CDR3 region has the DNA TGTGCCTGGAGTGGGGAATTGGACACTGAAGCTTTCTTT. This encodes CAWSGELDTEAFF.

The chain has TRBV3-1 (or the pseudogene TRBV3-2) and TRBJ2-3; 7 nucleotides match TRBD2. J lost 3 bases, V lost 4 bases, and 7 bases had no gene match. The CDR3 is 15 amino acids. Germline values: CDR1 LGHDT, CDR2 YNNKEL (reference sequence). As DNA, the CDR3 is TGTGCCAGCAGCCTAGGACTAGGTGAAACAGATACGCAGTATTTT. The encoded protein is CASSLGLGETDTQYF.

The CDR3 nucleotides are TGCGCCAGCAGAGTGGAGCCCGGCCTGAACACCGGGGAGCTGTTTTTT. This codes for CASRVEPGLNTGELFF. This sequence joins TRBV5-1 and TRBJ2-2; D gene uncertain. Trimming removed 5 bases at V and 1 base at J, with 15 bases between. The CDR3 sequence is 16 residues long. Germline V CDR1 and CDR2: SGHRS, YFSETQ.

This chain joins TRBV12-3 or TRBV12-4 and TRBJ1-5; D gene ambiguous. The ends were cut back, 5 bases at V and 4 bases at J, with 9 bases in the middle. CDR3 length equals 13 residues. CDR3 DNA: TGTGCCAGCAGTCCCCGACTTAATCAGCCCCAGCATTTT. Amino acids: CASSPRLNQPQHF.

DNA for the CDR3: TGTGCCAGCAGCTTAAGGGGGGTCTACGAGCAGTACTTC. Translating gives CASSLRGVYEQYF. The J gene is TRBJ2-7, the V gene TRBV13; D tentatively fits TRBD1 or TRBD2 (6 bases each). The CDR3 covers 13 residues. Trimming left V 2 bases short and J 3 bases short, with 8 bases between. In germline, CDR1 is PRHDT, CDR2 FYEKMQ (reference sequence).

This clone is a singleton in its sample. The chain recombines TRBV20-1 with TRBJ2-3; D is unclear. There are 12 residues in the CDR3. The germline V gene has CDR1 DFQATT and CDR2 SNEGSKA (reference sequence). V lost 3 bases to trimming and J lost 2 bases, with 6 bases between them. DNA for the CDR3: TGCAGTGCTAGTACGGACACAGATACGCAGTATTTT. Encoded protein: CSASTDTDTQYF.

V is TRBV6-1 and J is TRBJ2-1; D is unresolved. Germline CDR1 is MNHNS and CDR2 is SASEGT. V dropped 5 bases and J dropped 5 bases, with 10 bases sitting between them. CDR3 size: 13 residues. CDR3 protein: CASSRPANNEQFF. CDR3 nucleotides: TGTGCCAGCAGTCGGCCCGCAAACAATGAGCAGTTCTTC.

The chain couples TRBV13 to TRBJ1-1, with 7 nucleotides matching TRBD1. The CDR3 is 14 amino acids. The germline V gene encodes CDR1 PRHDT and CDR2 FYEKMQ (reference sequence). V trimming: 5 bases; J trimming: 2 bases; junction bases outside the gene matches: 5. The CDR3 loop is CASSPDRVNTEAFF. In DNA form, the CDR3 reads TGTGCCAGCAGCCCAGACAGGGTTAACACTGAAGCTTTCTTT.

This chain links TRBV24-1 with TRBJ2-5; maybe TRBD1 (5 bases). V lost 4 bases and J 4 bases, leaving 9 bases between the germline ends. In germline, CDR1 is KGHDR, CDR2 SFDVKD. The CDR3 has 13 residues. CDR3 sequence reads: CATSESGIETQYF. In DNA form, the CDR3 reads TGTGCCACCAGTGAGTCAGGGATAGAGACCCAGTACTTC.

A few counts support this clone. The gene calls are TRBV3-1 (or the pseudogene TRBV3-2) and TRBJ1-2; perhaps TRBD1 as D (5 bases). This CDR3 is 14 amino acids long. Between the trimmed V and J ends, which lost 3 bases and 1 base, there was a span of 9 bases. In germline, CDR1 is LGHDT, CDR2 YNNKEL (reference sequence). In nucleotides, the CDR3 is TGTGCCAGCAGCCATGGACACCTTAACTATGGCTACACCTTC. As protein: CASSHGHLNYGYTF.

The chain couples TRBV27 to TRBJ2-2, with TRBD1 identical over 9 bases. The CDR3 consists of 15 residues. The V gene end was trimmed by 6 bases and the J gene end by 5 bases; junction bases not matched to a gene: 7. CDR1 and CDR2 (germline): MNHEY, SMNVEV (reference sequence). The CDR3 loop is CASRRPGTGTGELFF. As DNA, the CDR3 is TGTGCCAGCAGGCGTCCTGGGACAGGGACCGGGGAGCTGTTTTTT.

The V and J genes are TRBV4-2 and TRBJ2-7; 11 bases align to TRBD1. Germline-derived CDR1 and CDR2 are LGHNA and YNFKEQ. The ends lost 4 bases at V and 2 bases at J; junction bases unmatched: 4. This CDR3 has 15 amino acids. CDR3 coding DNA: TGTGCCAGCAGCCTAGGGACAGGGGGGACCTACGAGCAGTACTTC. Protein sequence: CASSLGTGGTYEQYF.

This sequence joins TRBV2 and TRBJ2-2; D is possibly TRBD1 or TRBD2 (6 bases each). CDR3 length equals 16 residues. V was pared by 1 base and J by 0 bases, with 9 bases between. Germline values: CDR1 SNHLY, CDR2 FYNNEI. In nucleotides, the CDR3 is TGTGCCAGCAGTGAAGAGGGGGGTACGAACACCGGGGAGCTGTTTTTT. Translated: CASSEEGGTNTGELFF.

The chain links TRBV29-1 to TRBJ1-1; D is unclear. Germline CDR1 is SQVTM and CDR2 is ANQGSEA. The CDR3 loop spans 13 amino acids. Between the trimmed V and J ends, which lost 6 bases and 4 bases, there was a span of 15 bases. The CDR3 DNA reads TGCAGCGTAAAGACCCGGGAAGGCACTGAAGCTTTCTTT. It yields the protein CSVKTREGTEAFF.

The chain carries TRBV5-1 and TRBJ2-7, with 10 bases identical to TRBD2. With 0 bases clipped from V and 1 base from J, the junction kept 7 bases outside the gene matches. CDR3 size: 17 residues. From germline, CDR1 is SGHRS and CDR2 YFSETQ. The DNA of the CDR3 is TGCGCCAGCAGCTTGGCCGGCTATAGCGGGGGGTCCTACGAGCAGTACTTC. Encoded protein: CASSLAGYSGGSYEQYF.

The V gene is TRBV2, the J gene TRBJ2-7; no firm D call. The CDR3 covers 12 residues. V lost 4 bases to trimming and J lost 2 bases, with 6 bases between them. Germline lookup yields CDR1 SNHLY and CDR2 FYNNEI. This CDR3 reads CASSASAYEQYF. As DNA, the CDR3 is TGTGCCAGCAGTGCATCGGCCTACGAGCAGTACTTC.

CDR3 DNA sequence: TGTGCCAACGGGGGGTCCAAGGGCTTTTCCAGCACAGATACGCAGTATTTT. Amino acid sequence: CANGGSKGFSSTDTQYF. The chain links TRBV7-2 to TRBJ2-3, with TRBD2 identical over 7 bases. Germline CDR1 reads SGHTA; CDR2 reads FQGNSA. The CDR3 extends over 17 amino acids. V shed 10 bases and J 0 bases; nucleotides not matched to a gene: 16.

The chain uses TRBV6-5 and TRBJ1-2, with 8 bases matching TRBD1. This CDR3 has 14 amino acids. Germline V CDR1 and CDR2: MNHEY, SVGAGI. V was pared by 6 bases and J by 4 bases, with 7 bases of the junction left unmatched. The CDR3 reads CASRAPGQAYGYTF. CDR3 sequence (DNA): TGTGCCAGCAGGGCACCGGGACAGGCCTATGGCTACACCTTC.

V and J are TRBV27 and TRBJ1-5; TRBD1 matches 7 bases. From germline, CDR1 is MNHEY and CDR2 SMNVEV (reference sequence). The CDR3 has 13 residues. The ends lost 6 bases at V and 2 bases at J; junction bases unmatched: 1. The CDR3 region has the DNA TGTGCCAGCAGAGGACAGGGCAATCAGCCCCAGCATTTT. It yields the protein CASRGQGNQPQHF.

This clone was detected only once. The chain carries TRBV6-2 or TRBV6-3 and TRBJ1-1, with TRBD1 matching over 8 bases. V was pared by 6 bases and J by 3 bases, with 15 bases of the junction left unmatched. The CDR3 has 17 residues. The germline V gene has CDR1 MNHEY and CDR2 SVGEGT. This CDR3 is CASSQDASGQGHTEAFF. CDR3 DNA: TGTGCCAGCAGCCAAGACGCCTCCGGACAGGGTCACACTGAAGCTTTCTTT.

This clone is a singleton in its sample. This rearrangement joins TRBV15 to TRBJ1-4, with a possible D match to TRBD1 (5 bases). V dropped 0 bases and J dropped 2 bases, with 13 bases sitting between them. CDR3 length: 17 amino acids. CDR1 and CDR2 from the germline V gene are LNHNV and YYDKDF (reference sequence). Written as DNA, the CDR3 is TGTGCCACCAGCAGAGATCTGTTAGGGGCGACTAATGAAAAACTGTTTTTT. Translated, it gives CATSRDLLGATNEKLFF.

The chain couples TRBV5-5 to TRBJ2-7; D possibly corresponds to TRBD2 (5 bases). V lost 4 bases, J lost 5 bases, and 16 bases lay in between. Germline CDR1 reads SGHKS; CDR2 reads YYEKEE (reference sequence). This CDR3 has 14 amino acids. CDR3 residues: CASSLPGRGNEQYF. The CDR3 coding sequence is TGTGCCAGCAGCCTCCCGGGGAGAGGAAACGAGCAGTACTTC.

V gene TRBV9 combines with J gene TRBJ2-7; D is possibly TRBD2 (5 bases). This CDR3 contains 14 residues. Germline CDR1 reads SGDLS; CDR2 reads YYNGEE. V dropped 0 bases and J dropped 3 bases, with 10 bases sitting between them. CDR3 amino acids: CASSVEDAGYEQYF. Written as DNA, the CDR3 is TGTGCCAGCAGCGTAGAAGACGCGGGCTACGAGCAGTACTTC.

The V and J genes are TRBV5-1 and TRBJ2-1; a possible D gene is TRBD2 (6 bases). The germline gives CDR1 SGHRS, CDR2 YFSETQ. The CDR3 sequence is 14 residues long. V lost 3 bases to trimming and J lost 1 base, with 8 bases between them. The CDR3 bases are TGCGCCAGCAGCTCGGCGGGGTCCTACAATGAGCAGTTCTTC. It codes for CASSSAGSYNEQFF.

V gene TRBV15 combines with J gene TRBJ2-7; D might be TRBD1 (6 bases). Germline V gene data show CDR1 as LNHNV and CDR2 as YYDKDF (reference sequence). V lost 9 bases and J 7 bases, leaving 28 bases between the germline ends. The CDR3 spans 16 residues. In DNA form, the CDR3 reads TGTGCCACTAGTACTACCTGGACAGTCCTTATGTTAGAGCAGTACTTC. Translating gives CATSTTWTVLMLEQYF.

This chain connects TRBV19 to TRBJ1-2; D perhaps matches TRBD1 (5 bases). Germline loops: CDR1 LNHDA, CDR2 SQIVND (reference sequence). The V end was cut by 10 bases, the J end by 2 bases, with 11 bases between. The CDR3 length is 12 residues. This CDR3 reads CATGRDNYGYTF. The CDR3 coding sequence is TGTGCCACTGGCCGGGACAACTATGGCTACACCTTC.

The chain uses TRBV3-1 (or the pseudogene TRBV3-2) and TRBJ1-1; D uncertain. This CDR3 has 15 residues. The germline V gene encodes CDR1 LGHDT and CDR2 YNNKEL (reference sequence). The V end lost 2 bases, the J end lost 1 base, and 11 bases lay between the germline ends. Here the CDR3 reads CASSQRAVENTEAFF. CDR3 DNA sequence: TGTGCCAGCAGCCAACGGGCCGTTGAGAACACTGAAGCTTTCTTT.